Described below is a single T cell receptor (beta chain) sequence and its context. Its matching antigen is unknown. Extractions gave at least 5 micrograms of total RNA per sample. The germline gives CDR1 SEHNR, CDR2 FQNEAQ (reference sequence). V gave up 1 base and J gave up 8 bases; unmatched junction bases: 5. This CDR3 is 14 amino acids long. The record originates from a study of blood T cells in healthy people across ages. A J-beta primer mix and a sample-barcoded 5' primer were used in a second PCR of about 7 to 12 cycles. All samples yielded 2.5 million or more CDR3-containing paired-end reads. Each CDR3 protein is one row after TCRdb ran MiXCR on the 5' RACE reads. The table has about 650,000 distinct CDR3 sequences, about 30% seen once. Study-wide findings and caveats: Samples with more naive T cells showed higher observed beta diversity. No conclusive comparison of naive versus antigen-experienced cells was possible with unsorted PBMCs.

The TCR was taken from a woman of 80 years or more in good health. This rearrangement joins TRBV7-9 to TRBJ1-2, with 9 bases lining up with TRBD1. The sequenced material came from blood. This chain's CDR3 is CASSLGGTGHGYTF. CDR3 in DNA: TGTGCCAGCAGCTTAGGTGGGACAGGGCACGGCTACACCTTC.